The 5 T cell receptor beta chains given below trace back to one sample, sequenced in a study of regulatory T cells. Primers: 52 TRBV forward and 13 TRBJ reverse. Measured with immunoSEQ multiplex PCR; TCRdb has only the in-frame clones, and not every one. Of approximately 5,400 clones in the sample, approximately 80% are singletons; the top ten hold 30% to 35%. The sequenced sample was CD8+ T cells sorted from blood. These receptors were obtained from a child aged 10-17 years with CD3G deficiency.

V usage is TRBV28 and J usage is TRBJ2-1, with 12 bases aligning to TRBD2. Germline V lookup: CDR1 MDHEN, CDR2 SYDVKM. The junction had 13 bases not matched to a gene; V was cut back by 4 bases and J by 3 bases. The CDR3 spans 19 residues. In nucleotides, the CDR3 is TGTGCCAGCAGTTCTCCCAGCCCAGGACTAGCGGGATTCTACAATGAGCAGTTCTTC. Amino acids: CASSSPSPGLAGFYNEQFF.

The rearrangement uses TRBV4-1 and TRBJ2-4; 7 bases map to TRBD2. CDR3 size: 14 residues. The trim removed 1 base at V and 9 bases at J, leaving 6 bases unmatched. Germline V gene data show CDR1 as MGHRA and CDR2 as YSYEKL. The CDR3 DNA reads TGCGCCAGCAGCCAAGTCCCGGGGGGAAGCATTCAGTACTTC. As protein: CASSQVPGGSIQYF.

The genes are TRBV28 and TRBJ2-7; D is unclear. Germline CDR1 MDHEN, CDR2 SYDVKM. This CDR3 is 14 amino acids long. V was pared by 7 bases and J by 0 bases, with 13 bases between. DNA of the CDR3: TGTGCCAGCACCGGGCTTTCGAGCTCCTACGAGCAGTACTTC. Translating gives CASTGLSSSYEQYF.

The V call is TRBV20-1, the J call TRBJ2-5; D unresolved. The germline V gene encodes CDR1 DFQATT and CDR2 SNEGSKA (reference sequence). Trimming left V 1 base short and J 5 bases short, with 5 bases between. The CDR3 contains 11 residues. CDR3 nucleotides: TGCAGTGCTAGAGCCCGGGAGACCCAGTACTTC. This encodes CSARARETQYF.

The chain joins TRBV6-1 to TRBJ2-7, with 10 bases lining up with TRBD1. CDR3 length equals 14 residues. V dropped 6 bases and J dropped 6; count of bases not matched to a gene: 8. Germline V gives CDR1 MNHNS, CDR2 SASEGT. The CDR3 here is CASSYVGQGSEQYF. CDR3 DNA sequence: TGTGCCAGCAGCTACGTGGGACAGGGGTCCGAGCAGTACTTC.